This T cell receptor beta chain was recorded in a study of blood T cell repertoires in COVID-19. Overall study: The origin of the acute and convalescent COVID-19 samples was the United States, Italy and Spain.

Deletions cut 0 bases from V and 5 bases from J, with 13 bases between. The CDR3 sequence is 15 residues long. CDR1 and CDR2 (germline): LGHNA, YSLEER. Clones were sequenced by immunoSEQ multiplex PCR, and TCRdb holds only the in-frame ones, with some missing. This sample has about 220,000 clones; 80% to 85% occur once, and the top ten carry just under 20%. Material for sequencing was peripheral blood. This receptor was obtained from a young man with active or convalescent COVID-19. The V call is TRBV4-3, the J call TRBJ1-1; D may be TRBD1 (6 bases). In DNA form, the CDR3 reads TGCGCCAGCAGCCAAGATTGGGGGGGCGGTACTGAAGCTTTCTTT. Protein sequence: CASSQDWGGGTEAFF.